Listed here are 18 T cell receptor beta chains from one sample, sequenced in a study of OX40 agonist ivuxolimab in advanced cancers. Only in-frame clones appear in the TCRdb table, and some are missing; sequencing was by immunoSEQ multiplex PCR. The profile shows some 45,000 clones, around nine tenths of them singletons. Here the sequenced sample was CD4+ or CD8+ T cells sorted from blood, taken in a trial of the OX40 agonist ivuxolimab. Every receptor here comes from an adult with an advanced solid tumor such as melanoma, head and neck, liver or kidney cancer.

The J gene is TRBJ2-5, the V gene TRBV11-2; TRBD2 matches at 8 bases. V shed 5 bases, J shed 4 bases, and the junction held 9 bases outside the gene matches. The CDR3 totals 15 residues. The germline CDR1 and CDR2 sequences are SGHAT and FQNNGV. This chain's CDR3 is CASSDPGGRLETQYF. CDR3 bases: TGTGCCAGCAGCGACCCGGGGGGGCGCCTAGAGACCCAGTACTTC.

The V gene is TRBV4-2, the J gene TRBJ2-7; a possible D gene is TRBD1 (6 bases). Looked up from germline, CDR1 is LGHNA and CDR2 is YNFKEQ. The CDR3 runs to 16 residues. The V end lost 4 bases, the J end lost 5 bases, and 21 bases lay between the germline ends. For the CDR3, the DNA is TGTGCCAGCAGCCCCCCTCCGACAGGTGAACCCCACGAGCAGTACTTC. Protein: CASSPPPTGEPHEQYF.

The chain joins TRBV7-8 to TRBJ1-4; D not resolved. This CDR3 region has 15 residues. V was cut by 3 bases and J by 0 bases, with 8 bases left in between. From germline, CDR1 is SGHVS and CDR2 FQNEAQ. In DNA form, the CDR3 reads TGTGCCAGCAGCTTGTTAAGTGCAACTAATGAAAAACTGTTTTTT. Amino acids: CASSLLSATNEKLFF. Drawing the rest from reference TRBV7-8 and TRBJ1-4, the complete variable domain is GAGVSQSPRYKVAKRGQDVALRCDPISGHVSLFWYQQALGQGPEFLTYFQNEAQLDKSGLPSDRFFAERPEGSVSTLKIQRTQQEDSAVYLCASSLLSATNEKLFFGSGTQLSVL.

The chain couples TRBV4-2 to TRBJ2-1; D not resolved. This CDR3 has 12 residues. Germline V gene lookup returns CDR1 LGHNA and CDR2 YNFKEQ. Trimming left V 0 bases short and J 9 bases short, with 6 bases between. CDR3 sequence reads: CASSQETGEQFF. The CDR3 region has the DNA TGTGCCAGCAGCCAAGAGACCGGTGAGCAGTTCTTC.

V usage is TRBV7-9 and J usage is TRBJ2-1; D call uncertain. V was trimmed by 1 base and J by 10 bases, leaving 5 bases between them. This CDR3 has 11 residues. Germline CDR1 SEHNR, CDR2 FQNEAQ (reference sequence). CDR3 DNA sequence: TGTGCCAGCAGCTTAGGCGGCGAGCAGTTCTTC. Translation gives CASSLGGEQFF.

V is TRBV5-6 and J is TRBJ1-2, with D possibly being TRBD1 (6 bases). The germline V gene encodes CDR1 SGHDT and CDR2 YYEEEE. V was shortened by 4 bases and J by 4 bases, with 17 bases between the two germline ends. The CDR3 runs 15 residues. CDR3 sequence reads: CASSETGRASYGYTF. DNA of the CDR3: TGTGCCAGCAGCGAAACAGGGAGGGCGAGCTATGGCTACACCTTC. Full variable domain (remainder filled in from reference TRBV5-6 and TRBJ1-2): DAGVTQSPTHLIKTRGQQVTLRCSPKSGHDTVSWYQQALGQGPQFIFQYYEEEERQRGNFPDRFSGHQFPNYSSELNVNALLLGDSALYLCASSETGRASYGYTFGSGTRLTVV.

The chain is built from TRBV5-4 and TRBJ1-1; no reliable D call. V was shortened by 0 bases and J by 2 bases, with 5 bases between the two germline ends. In germline, CDR1 is SGHNT, CDR2 YYREEE (reference sequence). This CDR3 contains 13 residues. As DNA, the CDR3 is TGTGCCAGCAGCTTGGAACCAAACACTGAAGCTTTCTTT. Amino acid sequence: CASSLEPNTEAFF.

The chain couples TRBV27 to TRBJ1-1, with unresolved D. With 2 bases removed from V and 1 base from J, the gap between germline ends came to 5 bases. The CDR3 covers 13 residues. Per the germline V gene, CDR1 is MNHEY and CDR2 is SMNVEV (reference sequence). Here the CDR3 reads CASSLGWNTEAFF. The CDR3 DNA sequence: TGTGCCAGCAGTTTAGGGTGGAACACTGAAGCTTTCTTT.

This chain connects TRBV9 to TRBJ2-3; TRBD2 is a possible D gene (5 bases). The CDR3 extends over 16 amino acids. Trimming removed 2 bases from V and 5 bases from J, with 18 bases in between. CDR1 and CDR2 (germline): SGDLS, YYNGEE. Written as DNA, the CDR3 is TGTGCCAGCAGCGTGGTGGTTCGAGGGTGGGGAGATACGCAGTATTTT. Protein: CASSVVVRGWGDTQYF. Using reference TRBV9 and TRBJ2-3 for the parts outside the CDR3, the full variable domain is DSGVTQTPKHLITATGQRVTLRCSPRSGDLSVYWYQQSLDQGLQFLIQYYNGEERAKGNILERFSAQQFPDLHSELNLSSLELGDSALYFCASSVVVRGWGDTQYFGPGTRLTVL.

V gene TRBV23-1 combines with J gene TRBJ2-2, with TRBD2 as a possible D gene (5 bases). TRBV23-1 is known as an ORF, though its function is uncertain. The V end lost 0 bases, the J end lost 2 bases, and 10 bases lay between the germline ends. The CDR3 loop spans 16 amino acids. CDR3 sequence: CASSQSSGKNTGELFF. CDR3 sequence (DNA): TGCGCCAGCAGTCAATCGTCCGGGAAAAACACCGGGGAGCTGTTTTTT.

The V gene is TRBV27, the J gene TRBJ1-4; the match to TRBD1 covers 9 bases. The V gene end was trimmed by 3 bases and the J gene end by 8 bases; junction bases not matched to a gene: 10. CDR1 is MNHEY, CDR2 SMNVEV, per germline (reference sequence). The CDR3 contains 16 residues. Written as DNA, the CDR3 is TGTGCCAGCAGTTTGGGCACAGGGGGCAGGGGGGAAAAACTGTTTTTT. Its protein product is CASSLGTGGRGEKLFF. The full variable domain, its missing parts supplied by reference TRBV27 and TRBJ1-4, is EAQVTQNPRYLITVTGKKLTVTCSQNMNHEYMSWYRQDPGLGLRQIYYSMNVEVTDKGDVPEGYKVSRKEKRNFPLILESPSPNQTSLYFCASSLGTGGRGEKLFFGSGTQLSVL.

The chain joins TRBV7-9 to TRBJ1-4; a weak D match, TRBD1 (6 bases). V lost 4 bases, J lost 8 bases, and 20 bases lay in between. The CDR3 contains 16 residues. Germline assignment: CDR1 SEHNR and CDR2 FQNEAQ (reference sequence). This CDR3 is CASSSTTGNGREKLFF. The CDR3 DNA reads as TGTGCCAGCAGCTCGACCACAGGGAATGGAAGGGAAAAACTGTTTTTT.

The rearrangement uses TRBV7-6 and TRBJ2-2; TRBD2 might be the D (6 bases). Germline-derived CDR1 and CDR2 are SGHVS and FNYEAQ. Trimming shortened V by 5 bases and J by 1 base, and 14 bases separated the two germline ends. The CDR3 has 16 residues. The chain's CDR3 is CASSLISGENTGELFF. The CDR3 DNA reads as TGTGCCAGCAGCCTTATATCGGGGGAGAACACCGGGGAGCTGTTTTTT. Full variable domain (missing parts from reference TRBV7-6 and TRBJ2-2): GAGVSQSPRYKVTKRGQDVALRCDPISGHVSLYWYRQALGQGPEFLTYFNYEAQQDKSGLPNDRFSAERPEGSISTLTIQRTEQRDSAMYRCASSLISGENTGELFFGEGSRLTVL.

The V call is TRBV10-3, the J call TRBJ2-2; D remains ambiguous. The CDR3 has 17 residues. Between the trimmed V and J ends, which lost 0 bases and 4 bases, there was a span of 15 bases. Germline lookup yields CDR1 ENHRY and CDR2 SYGVKD. The CDR3 reads CAISESVQGASTGELFF. The CDR3 DNA sequence: TGTGCCATCAGTGAGTCTGTTCAAGGCGCATCCACCGGGGAGCTGTTTTTT.

The chain joins TRBV10-1 to TRBJ2-3; D call uncertain. The CDR3 runs 14 residues. The ends were cut back, 4 bases at V and 4 bases at J, with 12 bases in the middle. Looked up from germline, CDR1 is WNHNN and CDR2 is SYGVQD (reference sequence). Here the CDR3 DNA reads TGCGCCAGCAGTGCCTACACAACGGCAGATACGCAGTATTTT. Translating it yields CASSAYTTADTQYF.

This clone was detected once. The chain employs TRBV5-6 and TRBJ1-6, with D possibly matching TRBD1 (5 bases). This CDR3 contains 12 residues. The V end was cut by 2 bases, the J end by 11 bases, with 8 bases between. Germline lookup yields CDR1 SGHDT and CDR2 YYEEEE. This chain's CDR3 is CASSLAGAPLHF. CDR3 nucleotide sequence: TGTGCCAGCAGCTTAGCGGGGGCACCCCTCCACTTT. Full variable domain (missing parts from reference TRBV5-6 and TRBJ1-6): DAGVTQSPTHLIKTRGQQVTLRCSPKSGHDTVSWYQQALGQGPQFIFQYYEEEERQRGNFPDRFSGHQFPNYSSELNVNALLLGDSALYLCASSLAGAPLHFGNGTRLTVT.

CDR3 sequence: CASSLGVTLYEQYF. CDR3 nucleotide sequence: TGTGCCAGCAGCTTGGGGGTGACCCTTTACGAGCAGTACTTC. The rearrangement links TRBV5-6 to TRBJ2-7, with no clear D. The CDR3 covers 14 residues. V lost 0 bases and J 4 bases, leaving 11 bases between the germline ends. CDR1 and CDR2 (germline): SGHDT, YYEEEE.

The chain combines TRBV6-5 with TRBJ1-1; D not certain. The germline V and J ends were trimmed by 4 bases and 5 bases, with 14 bases remaining between them. This CDR3 contains 14 residues. CDR1 and CDR2 from the germline V gene are MNHEY and SVGAGI. The CDR3 DNA sequence: TGTGCCAGCAGTTTCCGGGCCGCTGGGACTGAAGCTTTCTTT. Amino acid sequence: CASSFRAAGTEAFF.